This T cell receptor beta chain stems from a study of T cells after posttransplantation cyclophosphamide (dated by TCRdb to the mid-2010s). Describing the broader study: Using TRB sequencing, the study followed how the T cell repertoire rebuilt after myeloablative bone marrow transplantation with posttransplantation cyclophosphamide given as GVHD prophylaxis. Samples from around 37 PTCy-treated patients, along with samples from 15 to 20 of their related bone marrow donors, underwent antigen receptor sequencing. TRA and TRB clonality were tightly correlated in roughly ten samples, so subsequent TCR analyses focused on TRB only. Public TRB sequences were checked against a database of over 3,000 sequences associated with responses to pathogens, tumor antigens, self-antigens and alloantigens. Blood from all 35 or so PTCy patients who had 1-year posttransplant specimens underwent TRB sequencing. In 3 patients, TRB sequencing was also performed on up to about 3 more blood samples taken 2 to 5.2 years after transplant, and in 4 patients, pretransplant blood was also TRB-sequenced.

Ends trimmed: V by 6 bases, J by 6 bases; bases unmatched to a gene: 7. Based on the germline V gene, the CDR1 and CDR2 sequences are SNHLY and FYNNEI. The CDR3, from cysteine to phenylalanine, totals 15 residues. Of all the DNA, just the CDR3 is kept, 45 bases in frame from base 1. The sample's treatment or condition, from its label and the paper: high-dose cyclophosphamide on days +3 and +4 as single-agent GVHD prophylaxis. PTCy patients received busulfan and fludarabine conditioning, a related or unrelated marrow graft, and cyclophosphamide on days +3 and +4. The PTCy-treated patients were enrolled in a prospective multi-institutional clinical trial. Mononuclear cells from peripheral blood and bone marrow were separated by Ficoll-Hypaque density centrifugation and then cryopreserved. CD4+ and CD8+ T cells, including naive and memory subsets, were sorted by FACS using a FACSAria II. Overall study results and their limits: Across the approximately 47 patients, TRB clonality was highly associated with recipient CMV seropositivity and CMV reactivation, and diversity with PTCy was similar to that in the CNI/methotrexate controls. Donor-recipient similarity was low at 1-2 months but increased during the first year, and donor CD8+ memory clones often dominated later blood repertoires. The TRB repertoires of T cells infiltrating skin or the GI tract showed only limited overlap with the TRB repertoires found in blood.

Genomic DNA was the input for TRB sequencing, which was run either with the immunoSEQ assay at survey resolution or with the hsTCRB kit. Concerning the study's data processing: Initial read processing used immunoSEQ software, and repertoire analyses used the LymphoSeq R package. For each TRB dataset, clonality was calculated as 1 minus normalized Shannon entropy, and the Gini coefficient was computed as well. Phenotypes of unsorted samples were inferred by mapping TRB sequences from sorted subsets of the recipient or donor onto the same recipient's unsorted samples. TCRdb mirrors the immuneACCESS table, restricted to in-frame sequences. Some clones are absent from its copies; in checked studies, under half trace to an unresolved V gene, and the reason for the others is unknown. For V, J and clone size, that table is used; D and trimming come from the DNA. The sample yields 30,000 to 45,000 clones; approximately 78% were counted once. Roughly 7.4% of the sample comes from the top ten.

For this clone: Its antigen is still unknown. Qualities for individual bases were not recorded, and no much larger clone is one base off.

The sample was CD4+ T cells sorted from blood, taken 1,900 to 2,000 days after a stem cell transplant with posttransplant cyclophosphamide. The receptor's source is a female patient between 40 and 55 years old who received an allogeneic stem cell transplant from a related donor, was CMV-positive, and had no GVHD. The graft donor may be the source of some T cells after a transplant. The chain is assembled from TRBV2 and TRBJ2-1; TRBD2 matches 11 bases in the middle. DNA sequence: TGTGCCAGCAGAAGCATAGCGGGGGGGCCCAATGAGCAGTTCTTC. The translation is CASRSIAGGPNEQFF.